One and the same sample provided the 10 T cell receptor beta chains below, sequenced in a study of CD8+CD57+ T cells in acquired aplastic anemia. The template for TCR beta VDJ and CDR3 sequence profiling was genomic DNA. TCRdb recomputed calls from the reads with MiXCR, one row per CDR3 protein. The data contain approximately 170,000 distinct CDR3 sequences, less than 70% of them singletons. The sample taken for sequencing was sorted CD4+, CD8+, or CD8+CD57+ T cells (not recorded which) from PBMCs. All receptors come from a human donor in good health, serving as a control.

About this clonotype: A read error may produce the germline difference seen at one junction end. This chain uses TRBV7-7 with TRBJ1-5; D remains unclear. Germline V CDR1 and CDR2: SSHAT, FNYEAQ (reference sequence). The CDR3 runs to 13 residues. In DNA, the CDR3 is TGTGCTAGCAGCTTAGCGTCGGATCAGCCCCAGCATTTT. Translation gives CASSLASDQPQHF.

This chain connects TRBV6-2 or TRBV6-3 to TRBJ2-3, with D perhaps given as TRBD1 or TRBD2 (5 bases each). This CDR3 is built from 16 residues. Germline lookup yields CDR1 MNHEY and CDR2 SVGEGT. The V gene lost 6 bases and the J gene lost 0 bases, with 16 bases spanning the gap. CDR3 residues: CASSRGTSTSTDTQYF. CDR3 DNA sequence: TGTGCCAGCAGCCGAGGGACGTCTACTAGCACAGATACGCAGTATTTT.

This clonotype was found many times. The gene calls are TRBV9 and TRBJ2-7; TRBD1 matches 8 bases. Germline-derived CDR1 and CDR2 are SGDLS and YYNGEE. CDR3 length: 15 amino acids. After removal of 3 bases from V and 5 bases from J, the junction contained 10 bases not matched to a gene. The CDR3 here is CASSADRGPPNEQYF. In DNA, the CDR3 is TGTGCCAGCAGCGCAGACAGGGGCCCTCCTAACGAGCAGTACTTC.

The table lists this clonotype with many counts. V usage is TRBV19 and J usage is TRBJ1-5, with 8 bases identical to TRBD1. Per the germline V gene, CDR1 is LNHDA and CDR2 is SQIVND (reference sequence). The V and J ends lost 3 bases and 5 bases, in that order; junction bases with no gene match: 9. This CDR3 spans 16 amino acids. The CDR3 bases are TGTGCCAGTAGTATGCGGACAGGGAGGGATCATCAGCCCCAGCATTTT. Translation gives CASSMRTGRDHQPQHF.

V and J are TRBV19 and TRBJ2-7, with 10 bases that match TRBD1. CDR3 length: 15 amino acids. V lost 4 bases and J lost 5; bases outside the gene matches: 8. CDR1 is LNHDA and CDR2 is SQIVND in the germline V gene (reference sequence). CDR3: CASSTQGQGLHEQYF. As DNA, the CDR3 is TGTGCCAGTAGTACGCAGGGACAGGGGCTCCACGAGCAGTACTTC.

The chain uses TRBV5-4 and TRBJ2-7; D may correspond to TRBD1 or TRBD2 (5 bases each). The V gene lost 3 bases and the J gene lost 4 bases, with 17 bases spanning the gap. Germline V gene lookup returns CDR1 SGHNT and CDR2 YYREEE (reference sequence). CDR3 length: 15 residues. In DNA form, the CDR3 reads TGTGCCAGCAGCTCAGATGGGGGAACCAATTACGAGCAGTACTTC. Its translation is CASSSDGGTNYEQYF.

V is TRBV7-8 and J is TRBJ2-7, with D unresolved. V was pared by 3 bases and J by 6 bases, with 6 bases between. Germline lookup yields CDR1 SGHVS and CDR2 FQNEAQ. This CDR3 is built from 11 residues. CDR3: CASSLPGEQYF. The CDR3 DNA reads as TGTGCCAGCAGCTTGCCGGGCGAGCAGTACTTC.

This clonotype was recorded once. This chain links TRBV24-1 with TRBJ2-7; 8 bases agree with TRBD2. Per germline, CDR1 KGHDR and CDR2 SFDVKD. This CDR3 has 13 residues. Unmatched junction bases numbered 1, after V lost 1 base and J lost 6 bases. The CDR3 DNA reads TGTGCCACCAGTGATTTCGCGGGAGGCGAGCAGTACTTC. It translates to CATSDFAGGEQYF.

This chain's CDR3 is CASSTPGQGYYEQYF. The CDR3 DNA follows: TGTGCCAGTAGTACGCCGGGACAGGGGTATTACGAGCAGTACTTC. This chain uses TRBV19 with TRBJ2-7, with 10 nucleotides matching TRBD1. Germline CDR1 and CDR2: LNHDA and SQIVND (reference sequence). Losses at the gene ends were 4 bases for V and 4 bases for J; bases not matched to a gene: 7. The CDR3 extends over 15 amino acids.

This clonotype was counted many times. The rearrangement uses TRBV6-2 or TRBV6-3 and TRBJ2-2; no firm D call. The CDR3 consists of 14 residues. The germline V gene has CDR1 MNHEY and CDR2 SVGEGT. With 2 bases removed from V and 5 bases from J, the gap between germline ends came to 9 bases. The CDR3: CASSYMHITGELFF. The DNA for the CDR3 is TGTGCCAGCAGTTACATGCACATAACCGGGGAGCTGTTTTTT.